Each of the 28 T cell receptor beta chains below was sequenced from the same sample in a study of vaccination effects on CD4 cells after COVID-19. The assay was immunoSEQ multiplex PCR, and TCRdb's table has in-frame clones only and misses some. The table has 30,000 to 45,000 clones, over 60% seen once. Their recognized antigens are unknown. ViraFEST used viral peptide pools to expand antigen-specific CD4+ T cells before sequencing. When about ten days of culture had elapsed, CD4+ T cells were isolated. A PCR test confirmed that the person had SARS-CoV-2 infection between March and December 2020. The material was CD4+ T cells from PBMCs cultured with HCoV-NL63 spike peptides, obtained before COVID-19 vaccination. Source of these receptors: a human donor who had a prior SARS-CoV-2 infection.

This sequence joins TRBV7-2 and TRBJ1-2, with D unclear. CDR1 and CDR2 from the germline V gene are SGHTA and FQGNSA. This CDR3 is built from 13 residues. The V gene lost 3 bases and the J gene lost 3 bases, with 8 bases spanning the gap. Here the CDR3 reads CASSFRLDYGYTF. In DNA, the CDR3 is TGTGCCAGCAGCTTTCGCCTTGACTATGGCTACACCTTC.

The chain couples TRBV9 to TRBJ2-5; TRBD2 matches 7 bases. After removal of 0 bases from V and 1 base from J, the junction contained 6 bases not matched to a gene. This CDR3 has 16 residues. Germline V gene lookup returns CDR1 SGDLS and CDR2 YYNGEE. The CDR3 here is CASSVATGEGQETQYF. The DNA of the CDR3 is TGTGCCAGCAGCGTAGCTACGGGGGAGGGCCAAGAGACCCAGTACTTC.

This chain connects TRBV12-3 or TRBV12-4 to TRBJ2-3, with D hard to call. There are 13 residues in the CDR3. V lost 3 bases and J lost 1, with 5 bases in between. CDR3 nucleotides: TGTGCCAGCAGTTTCCGACGCACAGATACGCAGTATTTT. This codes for CASSFRRTDTQYF.

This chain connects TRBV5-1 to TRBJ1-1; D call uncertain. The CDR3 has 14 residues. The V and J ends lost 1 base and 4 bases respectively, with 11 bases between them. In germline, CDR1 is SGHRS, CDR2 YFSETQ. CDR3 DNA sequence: TGCGCCAGCAGCTTGTATGAGGTTTCCACTGAAGCTTTCTTT. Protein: CASSLYEVSTEAFF.

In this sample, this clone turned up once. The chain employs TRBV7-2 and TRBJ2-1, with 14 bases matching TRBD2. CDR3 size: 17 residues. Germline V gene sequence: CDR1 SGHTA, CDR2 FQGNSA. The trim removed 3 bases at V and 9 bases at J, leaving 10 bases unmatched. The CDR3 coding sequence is TGTGCCAGCAGCTTCCCGCCGGGACTAGCGGGAGCCGGTGAGCAGTTCTTC. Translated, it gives CASSFPPGLAGAGEQFF.

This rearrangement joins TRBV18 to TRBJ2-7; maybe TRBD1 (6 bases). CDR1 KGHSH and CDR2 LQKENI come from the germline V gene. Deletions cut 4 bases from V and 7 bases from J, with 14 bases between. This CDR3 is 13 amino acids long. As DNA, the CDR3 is TGTGCCAGCTCACAACTAGGGGGTTCGGAGCAGTACTTC. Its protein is CASSQLGGSEQYF.

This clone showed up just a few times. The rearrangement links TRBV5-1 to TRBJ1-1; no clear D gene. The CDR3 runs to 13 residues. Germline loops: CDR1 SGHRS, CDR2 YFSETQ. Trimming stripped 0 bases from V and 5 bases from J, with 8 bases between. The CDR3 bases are TGCGCCAGCAGCTTGGCGGTAGGTACTGAAGCTTTCTTT. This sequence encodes CASSLAVGTEAFF.

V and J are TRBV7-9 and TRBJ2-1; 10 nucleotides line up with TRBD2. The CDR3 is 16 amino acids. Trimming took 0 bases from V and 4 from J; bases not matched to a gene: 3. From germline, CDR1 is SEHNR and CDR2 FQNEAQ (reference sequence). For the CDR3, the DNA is TGTGCCAGCAGCTTAGCCCTAGCGGGAGCGTACAATGAGCAGTTCTTC. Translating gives CASSLALAGAYNEQFF.

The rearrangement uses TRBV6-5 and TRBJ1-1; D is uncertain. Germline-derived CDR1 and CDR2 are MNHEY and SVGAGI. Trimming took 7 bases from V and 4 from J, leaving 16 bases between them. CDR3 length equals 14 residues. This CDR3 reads CASTEDGFGTEAFF. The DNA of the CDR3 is TGTGCCAGCACCGAAGACGGGTTTGGCACTGAAGCTTTCTTT.

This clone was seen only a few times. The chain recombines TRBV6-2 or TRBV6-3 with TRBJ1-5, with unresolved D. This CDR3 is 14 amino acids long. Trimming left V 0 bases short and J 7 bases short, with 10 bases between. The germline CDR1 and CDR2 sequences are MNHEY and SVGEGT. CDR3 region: CASSYSTHGQPQHF. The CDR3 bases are TGTGCCAGCAGTTACTCGACCCATGGGCAGCCCCAGCATTTT.

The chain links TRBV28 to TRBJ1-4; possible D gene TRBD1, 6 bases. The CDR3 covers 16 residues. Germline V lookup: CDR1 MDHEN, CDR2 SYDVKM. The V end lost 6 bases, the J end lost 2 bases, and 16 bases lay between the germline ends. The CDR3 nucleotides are TGTGCCAGCAGGGATGAGACAGGACACACTAATGAAAAACTGTTTTTT. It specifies CASRDETGHTNEKLFF.

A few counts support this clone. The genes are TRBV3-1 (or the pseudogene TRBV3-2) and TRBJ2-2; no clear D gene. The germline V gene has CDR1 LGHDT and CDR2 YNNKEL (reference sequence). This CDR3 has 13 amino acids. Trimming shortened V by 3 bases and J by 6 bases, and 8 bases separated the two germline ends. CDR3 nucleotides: TGTGCCAGCAGCCAGAGAGGCGCCGGGGAGCTGTTTTTT. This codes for CASSQRGAGELFF.

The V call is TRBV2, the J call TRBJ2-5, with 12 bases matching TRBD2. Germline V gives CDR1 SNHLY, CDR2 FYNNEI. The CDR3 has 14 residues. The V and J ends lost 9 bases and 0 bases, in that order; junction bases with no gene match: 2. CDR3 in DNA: TGTGCCAGTCTAGCGGGGGGGGACCAAGAGACCCAGTACTTC. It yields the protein CASLAGGDQETQYF.

CDR3 protein: CASKWTGARPETQYF. As DNA, the CDR3 is TGTGCCAGCAAATGGACAGGTGCTAGGCCAGAGACCCAGTACTTC. V and J are TRBV2 and TRBJ2-5; TRBD1 aligns across 7 bases. Germline CDR1 is SNHLY and CDR2 is FYNNEI. This CDR3 comprises 15 residues. J was trimmed by 4 bases and V by 7 bases; bases with no gene match: 12.

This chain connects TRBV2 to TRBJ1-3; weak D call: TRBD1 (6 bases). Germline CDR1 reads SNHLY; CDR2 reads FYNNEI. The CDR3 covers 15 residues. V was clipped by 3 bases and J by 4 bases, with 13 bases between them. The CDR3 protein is CASSDRGASGNTIYF. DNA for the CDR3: TGTGCCAGCAGTGACCGGGGGGCGTCAGGAAACACCATATATTTT.

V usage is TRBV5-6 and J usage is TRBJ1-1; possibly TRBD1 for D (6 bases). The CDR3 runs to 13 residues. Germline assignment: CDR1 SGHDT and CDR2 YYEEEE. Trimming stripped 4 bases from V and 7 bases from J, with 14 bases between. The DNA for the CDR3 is TGTGCCAGCAGCGTCACAGGGAAGGTTGAAGCTTTCTTT. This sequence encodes CASSVTGKVEAFF. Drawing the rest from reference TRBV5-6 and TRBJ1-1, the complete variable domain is DAGVTQSPTHLIKTRGQQVTLRCSPKSGHDTVSWYQQALGQGPQFIFQYYEEEERQRGNFPDRFSGHQFPNYSSELNVNALLLGDSALYLCASSVTGKVEAFFGQGTRLTVV.

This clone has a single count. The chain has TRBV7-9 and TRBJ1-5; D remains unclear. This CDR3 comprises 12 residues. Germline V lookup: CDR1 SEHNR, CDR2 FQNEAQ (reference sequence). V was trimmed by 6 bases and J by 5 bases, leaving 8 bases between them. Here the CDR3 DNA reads TGTGCCAGCAGTTTAAGGGATCAGCCCCAGCATTTT. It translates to CASSLRDQPQHF.

CDR3 nucleotide sequence: TGTGCCAGCAGCTTAGAACGGTTTGGTGCGGGAGGGCCAGTTGAGCAGTTCTTC. Translating it yields CASSLERFGAGGPVEQFF. V and J are TRBV13 and TRBJ2-1; 9 nucleotides agree with TRBD2. This CDR3 comprises 18 residues. Germline CDR1 is PRHDT and CDR2 is FYEKMQ (reference sequence). V lost 1 base to trimming and J lost 9 bases; unmatched junction nucleotides: 16.

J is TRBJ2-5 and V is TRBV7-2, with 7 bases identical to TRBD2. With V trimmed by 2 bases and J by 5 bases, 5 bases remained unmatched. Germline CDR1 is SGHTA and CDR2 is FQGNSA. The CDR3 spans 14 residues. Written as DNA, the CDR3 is TGTGCCAGCAGCTTAAAAGTTAGCGGGGAGACCCAGTACTTC. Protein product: CASSLKVSGETQYF.

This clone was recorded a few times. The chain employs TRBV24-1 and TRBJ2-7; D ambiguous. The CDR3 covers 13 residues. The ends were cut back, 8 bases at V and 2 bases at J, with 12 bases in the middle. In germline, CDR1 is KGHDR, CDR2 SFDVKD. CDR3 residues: CATMPVGTYEQYF. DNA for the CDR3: TGTGCCACCATGCCCGTGGGAACCTACGAGCAGTACTTC.

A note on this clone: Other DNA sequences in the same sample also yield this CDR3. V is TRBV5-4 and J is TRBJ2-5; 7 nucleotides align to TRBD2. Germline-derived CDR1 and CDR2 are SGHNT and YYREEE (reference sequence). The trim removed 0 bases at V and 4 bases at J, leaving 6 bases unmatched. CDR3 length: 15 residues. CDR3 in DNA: TGTGCCAGCAGCTTGGGAGGGACGGGAGGAGAGACCCAGTACTTC. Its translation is CASSLGGTGGETQYF.

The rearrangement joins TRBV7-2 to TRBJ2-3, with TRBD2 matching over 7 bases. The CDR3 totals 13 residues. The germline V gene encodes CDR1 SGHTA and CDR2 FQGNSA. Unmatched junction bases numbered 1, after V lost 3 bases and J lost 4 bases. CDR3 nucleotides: TGTGCCAGCAGCTTCCGGGGGGCAGATACGCAGTATTTT. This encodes CASSFRGADTQYF.

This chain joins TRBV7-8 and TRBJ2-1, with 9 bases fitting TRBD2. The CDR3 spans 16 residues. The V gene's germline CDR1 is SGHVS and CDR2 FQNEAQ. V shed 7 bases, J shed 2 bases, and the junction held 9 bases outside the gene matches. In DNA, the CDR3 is TGTGCCAGCAACCTAAAAGCGGGGGGCACCTACAATGAGCAGTTCTTC. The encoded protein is CASNLKAGGTYNEQFF. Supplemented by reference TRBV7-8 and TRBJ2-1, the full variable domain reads GAGVSQSPRYKVAKRGQDVALRCDPISGHVSLFWYQQALGQGPEFLTYFQNEAQLDKSGLPSDRFFAERPEGSVSTLKIQRTQQEDSAVYLCASNLKAGGTYNEQFFGPGTRLTVL.

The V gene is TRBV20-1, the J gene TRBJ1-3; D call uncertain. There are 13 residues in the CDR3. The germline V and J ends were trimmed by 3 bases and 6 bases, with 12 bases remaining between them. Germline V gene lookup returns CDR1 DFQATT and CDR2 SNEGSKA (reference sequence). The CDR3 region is CSASSPTENTIYF. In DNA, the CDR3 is TGCAGTGCTAGTTCACCAACTGAAAACACCATATATTTT.

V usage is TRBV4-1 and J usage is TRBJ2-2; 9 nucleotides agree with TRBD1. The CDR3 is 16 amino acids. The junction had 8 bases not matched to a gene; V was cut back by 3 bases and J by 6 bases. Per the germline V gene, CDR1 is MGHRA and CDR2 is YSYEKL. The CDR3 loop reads CASSQPGQGLPGELFF. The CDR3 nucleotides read TGCGCCAGCAGCCAGCCGGGACAGGGTCTCCCCGGGGAGCTGTTTTTT.

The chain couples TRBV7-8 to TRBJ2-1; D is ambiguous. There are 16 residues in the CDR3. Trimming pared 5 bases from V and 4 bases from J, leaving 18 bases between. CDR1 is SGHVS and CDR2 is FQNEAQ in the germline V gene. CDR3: CASSPSRQVKYNEQFF. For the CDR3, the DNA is TGTGCCAGCAGCCCGAGTAGGCAGGTTAAGTACAATGAGCAGTTCTTC. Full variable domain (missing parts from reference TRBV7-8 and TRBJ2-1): GAGVSQSPRYKVAKRGQDVALRCDPISGHVSLFWYQQALGQGPEFLTYFQNEAQLDKSGLPSDRFFAERPEGSVSTLKIQRTQQEDSAVYLCASSPSRQVKYNEQFFGPGTRLTVL.

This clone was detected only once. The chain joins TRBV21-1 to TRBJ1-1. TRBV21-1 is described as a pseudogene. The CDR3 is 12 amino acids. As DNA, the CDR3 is TGTGCCAGCAGCAAAGCATGGTCTGAAGCTTTCTTT. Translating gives CASSKAWSEAFF.

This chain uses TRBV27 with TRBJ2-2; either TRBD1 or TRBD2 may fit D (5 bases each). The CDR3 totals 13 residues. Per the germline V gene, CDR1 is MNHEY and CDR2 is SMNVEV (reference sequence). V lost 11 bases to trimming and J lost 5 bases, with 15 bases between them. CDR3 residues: CASRDLTTGELFF. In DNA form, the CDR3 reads TGTGCCTCCCGGGACCTAACAACCGGGGAGCTGTTTTTT.